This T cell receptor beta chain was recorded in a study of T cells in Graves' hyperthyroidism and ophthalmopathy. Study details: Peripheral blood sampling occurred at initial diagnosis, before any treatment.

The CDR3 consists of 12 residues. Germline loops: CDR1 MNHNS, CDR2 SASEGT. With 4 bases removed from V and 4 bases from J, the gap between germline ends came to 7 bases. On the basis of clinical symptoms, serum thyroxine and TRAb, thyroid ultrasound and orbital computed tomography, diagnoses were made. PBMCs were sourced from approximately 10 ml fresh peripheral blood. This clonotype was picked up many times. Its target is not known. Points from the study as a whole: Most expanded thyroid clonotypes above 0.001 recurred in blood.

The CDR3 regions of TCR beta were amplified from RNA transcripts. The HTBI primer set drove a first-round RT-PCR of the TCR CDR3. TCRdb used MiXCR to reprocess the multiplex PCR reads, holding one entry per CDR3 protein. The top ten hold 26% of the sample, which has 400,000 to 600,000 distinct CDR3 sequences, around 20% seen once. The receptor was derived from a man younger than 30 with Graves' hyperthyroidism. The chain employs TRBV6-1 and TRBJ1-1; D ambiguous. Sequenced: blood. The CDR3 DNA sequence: TGTGCCAGCAGTGTCGATGCCACTGAAGCTTTCTTT. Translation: CASSVDATEAFF.